This TCR beta chain was retrieved from a study of a mutant IDH1 vaccine in newly diagnosed glioma. Study as a whole: Commencement of vaccination occurred 4-6 weeks following radiotherapy alone, or concurrently with temozolomide cycles. Before enrollment, patients got radiotherapy alone, temozolomide alone, or mostly the combination.

As for this clone: Its antigen is currently unknown.

Time point in this sample: week 35, safety follow-up. In the vaccine, a single dose held 300 ug of the mutant IDH1 20-mer peptide, along with topical imiquimod. All eight of the vaccinations patients received fell in weeks 1, 3, 5, 7, 11, 15, 19 and 23. Every donor had a new WHO grade 3 or 4 astrocytoma that was IDH1-mutant, with loss of nuclear ATRX. This table comes from immunoSEQ multiplex PCR, and its TCRdb copy is limited to in-frame clones, with some not included. The sample has about 31,000 clones; around 73% are singletons. This TCR was sampled from a woman aged 40-49 years with glioma. The specimen comprised PBMCs, sampled from a glioma patient whose treatment included an IDH1 peptide vaccine.

The CDR3 DNA reads as TGTGCCAGCATCGACAGGGGGCTGGGTGGCTACACCTTC. The encoded protein is CASIDRGLGGYTF. The rearrangement uses TRBV6-5 and TRBJ1-2; 10 bases are shared with TRBD1. Germline-derived CDR1 and CDR2 are MNHEY and SVGAGI. V was clipped by 7 bases and J by 7 bases; unmatched bases: 6. There are 13 residues in the CDR3.